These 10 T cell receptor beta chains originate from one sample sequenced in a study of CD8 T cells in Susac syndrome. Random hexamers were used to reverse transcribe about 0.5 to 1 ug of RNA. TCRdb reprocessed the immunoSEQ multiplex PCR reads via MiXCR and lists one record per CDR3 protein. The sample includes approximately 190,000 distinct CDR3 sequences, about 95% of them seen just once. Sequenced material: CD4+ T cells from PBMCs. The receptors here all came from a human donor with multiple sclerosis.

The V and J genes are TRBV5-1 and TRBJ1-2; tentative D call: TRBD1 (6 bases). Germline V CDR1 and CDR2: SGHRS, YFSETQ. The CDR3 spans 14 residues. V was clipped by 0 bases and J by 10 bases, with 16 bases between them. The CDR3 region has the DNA TGCGCCAGCAGCTTGGTGGAGAGTACAGGGTTCTACACCTTC. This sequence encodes CASSLVESTGFYTF.

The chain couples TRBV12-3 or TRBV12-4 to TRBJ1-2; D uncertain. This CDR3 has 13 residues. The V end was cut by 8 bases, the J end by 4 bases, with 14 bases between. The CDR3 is CASAAEGFYGYTF. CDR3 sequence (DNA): TGTGCCAGCGCCGCCGAAGGTTTCTATGGCTACACCTTC.

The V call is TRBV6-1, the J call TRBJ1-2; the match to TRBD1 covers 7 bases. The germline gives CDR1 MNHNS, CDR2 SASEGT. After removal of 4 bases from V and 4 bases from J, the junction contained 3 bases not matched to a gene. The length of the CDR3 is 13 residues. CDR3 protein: CASSGHRGYGYTF. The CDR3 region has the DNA TGTGCCAGCAGTGGGCACAGGGGCTATGGCTACACCTTC.

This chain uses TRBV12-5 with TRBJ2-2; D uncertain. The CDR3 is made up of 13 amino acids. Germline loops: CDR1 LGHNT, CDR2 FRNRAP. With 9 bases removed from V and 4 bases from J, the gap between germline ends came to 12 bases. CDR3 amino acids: CASQYSVTGELFF. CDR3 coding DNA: TGTGCTAGCCAATATAGTGTCACCGGGGAGCTGTTTTTT.

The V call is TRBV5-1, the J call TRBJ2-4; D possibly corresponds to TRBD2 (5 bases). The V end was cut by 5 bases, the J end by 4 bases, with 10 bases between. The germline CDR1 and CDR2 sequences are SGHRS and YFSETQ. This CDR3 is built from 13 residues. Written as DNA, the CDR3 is TGCGCCAGCAGTGAAGCGGATAAAAACATTCAGTACTTC. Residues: CASSEADKNIQYF.

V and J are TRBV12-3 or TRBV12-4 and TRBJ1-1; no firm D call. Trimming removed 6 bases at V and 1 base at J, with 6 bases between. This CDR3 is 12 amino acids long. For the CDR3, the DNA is TGTGCCAGCAGGGAGACGAACACTGAAGCTTTCTTT. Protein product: CASRETNTEAFF.

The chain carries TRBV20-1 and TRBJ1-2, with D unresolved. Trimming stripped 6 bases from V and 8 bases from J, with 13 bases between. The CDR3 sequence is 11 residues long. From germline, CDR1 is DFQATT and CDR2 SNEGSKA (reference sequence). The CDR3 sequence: CSASRREGYTF. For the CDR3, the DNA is TGCAGTGCATCCCGACGGGAGGGCTACACCTTC.

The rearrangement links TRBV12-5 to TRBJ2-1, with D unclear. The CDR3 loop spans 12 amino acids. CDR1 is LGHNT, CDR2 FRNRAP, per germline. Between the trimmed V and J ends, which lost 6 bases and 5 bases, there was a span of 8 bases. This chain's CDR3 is CASGTPHNEQFF. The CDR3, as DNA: TGTGCTAGTGGCACCCCCCACAATGAGCAGTTCTTC.

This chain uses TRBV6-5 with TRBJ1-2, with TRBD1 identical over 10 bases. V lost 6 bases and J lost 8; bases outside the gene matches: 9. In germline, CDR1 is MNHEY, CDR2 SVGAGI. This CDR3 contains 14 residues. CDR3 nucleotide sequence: TGTGCCAGCAGGGTTCCGGGACAGGGGCAGGGCTACACCTTC. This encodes CASRVPGQGQGYTF.

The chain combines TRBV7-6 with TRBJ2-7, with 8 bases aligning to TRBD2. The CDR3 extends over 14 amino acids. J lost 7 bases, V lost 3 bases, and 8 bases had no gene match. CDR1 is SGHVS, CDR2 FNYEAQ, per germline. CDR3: CASSFREGPEEQYF. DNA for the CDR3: TGTGCCAGCAGCTTCCGGGAGGGTCCCGAAGAGCAGTACTTC.